The source of this T cell receptor beta chain is a study of T cells after yellow fever vaccination (dated 2019 in TCRdb). Some background on the complete study: Memory subsets (EM, EMRA, CM and Tscm) were sorted on a BD FACS Aria III using CD3, CD45RA, CCR7 and CD95 staining. The SMART-Seq v4 Ultra Low Input RNA kit was used to prepare libraries from fractions with low cell numbers. Two healthy male donors, one aged 18 to 30 and one aged 30 to 40 years, were included in the cohort. To follow T-cell clones before and after primary and booster YFV17D yellow fever vaccination, bulk TCR alpha and beta repertoires were sequenced over time. Memory subsets were sorted on days 0, 15 and 45 and at 18 months after primary vaccination, and on days 0, 15 and 45 after the 30-year booster. Blood samples were taken at several timepoints before and after primary and secondary immunization, and bulk PBMC replicates and cell subsets were isolated. Broader findings and caveats from the paper: After the booster, most clones that had expanded after primary vaccination were detected again (approximately 97% of CD4 and around 88% of CD8), suggesting broad maintenance of memory. The secondary T-cell response was found to be weaker but faster than the primary response, with a peak reached on day 5 rather than on day 15. The study included only two donors, which limits how far the findings can be generalized. A small share of clonotypes was detected in both CD4 and CD8 compartments, with the overlap likely arising from convergent recombination. In the sorted memory subsets on day 0, nearly all vaccine-responding clonotypes were below the level of detection. Computational filtering was required because FACS-sorted repertoires could contain abundant contaminating clonotypes from the bulk population.

This clonotype came up many times. No base qualities exist here, and no much larger clone lies one base off it. Reading the label with the study, this specimen's treatment or condition is: live attenuated yellow fever vaccine strain. PBMCs were isolated from peripheral blood using a standard Ficoll-Paque protocol. For sorted memory subsets, RNA extraction was done with the RNeasy Micro Kit. TCR cDNA was synthesized by 5'RACE template switching, through which a universal primer site and unique molecular identifiers were introduced. Priming for cDNA synthesis came from both the TCR alpha and TCR beta constant segments. Library amplification used two PCR steps, and the second PCR step added sample barcodes and sequencing adapters. Sequencing of libraries was done on Illumina HiSeq 2500 (2x100 bp) or NovaSeq (2x150 bp). Turning to the authors' computational methods: MIGEC was used to demultiplex reads and collapse the reads into UMI consensus sequences, and MiXCR was used for V(D)J alignment. Using edgeR on replicate PBMC samples, clonotypes were called vaccine-responding if FDR was below 0.01 and the log2 fold change was above 5 up to day 15. Each bulk clonotype was labeled CD4 or CD8 based on which sequenced repertoire, CD4 or CD8, contained the clonotype at higher abundance. To estimate the distribution of each clone across memory phenotypes, clonotype frequencies in memory subsets were weighted by FACS-sorted cell numbers. TCRdb redid the processing of the public reads, applying fastp at Q25 and MiXCR, and retained in-frame beta chains. Every entry covers one CDR3 protein and lists the most common genes and DNA from its rows. Clone size and V and J calls follow TCRdb, not the original study. The sample data list approximately 34,000 distinct CDR3 sequences, and roughly a tenth of these were observed just once. The ten most abundant clones make up around 10% of the sample.

From a lookup of the germline V gene, CDR1 and CDR2 are MNHEY and SVGAGI. V ends up 5 bases short and J 4 bases short, with an unmatched junction base count of 5. From the cysteine up to the phenylalanine, the CDR3 has a length of 15 residues. Left in the record is the CDR3 DNA by itself, 45 bases read in frame from the first base. The TCR sequence derives from a man between 18 and 35 years old who received the YFV17D yellow fever vaccine. The V gene is TRBV6-5 and the J gene is TRBJ2-3, with TRBD1 matching 11 junction bases. Material: PBMCs, either bulk or a sorted T-cell subset (CD4+, CD8+, memory, or dextramer-sorted; not recorded which), obtained roughly 14 days after the first yellow fever vaccination. CDR3 reads: CASSPGQGVSDTQYF. The DNA is TGTGCCAGCAGTCCGGGACAGGGGGTGTCAGATACGCAGTATTTT.